This T cell receptor (beta chain) emerged from a study of blood T cell repertoires in COVID-19. Study in general: Samples taken during acute and convalescent COVID-19 were collected in the United States, Italy and Spain.

The CDR3 is 17 amino acids. The J segment lost 3 bases and the V segment lost 5 bases, leaving 10 bases of the junction unmatched. Germline loops: CDR1 LNHDA, CDR2 SQIVND (reference sequence). This clone was observed a single time. Assay used: immunoSEQ multiplex PCR; TCRdb lists only in-frame clones, some missing. The data contain a few hundred thousand clones, around nine tenths of them singletons. The TCR comes from a man aged 55-75 years with acute or convalescent COVID-19. Sequenced material: peripheral blood. The V and J genes are TRBV19 and TRBJ1-5; 10 nucleotides line up with TRBD1. The CDR3 here is CASSSTGTGASNQPQHF. The CDR3 nucleotides are TGTGCCAGTAGTTCTACCGGGACAGGGGCTTCCAATCAGCCCCAGCATTTT.